This T cell receptor (beta chain) was captured by sequencing in a study of blood T cell repertoires in COVID-19. On the study more broadly: Samples of COVID-19 (acute and convalescent) were obtained from the United States, Italy and Spain. T cells, B-cell-depleted T cells, or PBMCs provided the cDNA or gDNA that served as material.

Authors' processing steps: The authors estimated nucleated cell counts from reference gene primer amplification. Clones were sequenced by immunoSEQ multiplex PCR, and TCRdb holds only the in-frame ones, with some missing. V, J and clone size derive from that table, while D and trimming were established from the DNA sequence. Among under 350,000 clones listed, 80% to 95% were seen once. Patients from Seattle were sampled longitudinally, starting during active infection. Germline V gene sequence: CDR1 GTSNPN, CDR2 SVGIG (reference sequence). The CDR3 is 17 residues long. V was cut by 2 bases and J by 7 bases, with 21 bases left in between.

The receptor comes from a woman aged 25 to 39 with COVID-19, enrolled during active disease. The sample was peripheral blood. V is TRBV30 and J is TRBJ1-6; D ambiguous. Written as DNA, the CDR3 is TGTGCCTGGAGTCCCAGATGGGCGACCCCCGAGAATTCACCCCTCCACTTT. It translates to CAWSPRWATPENSPLHF.